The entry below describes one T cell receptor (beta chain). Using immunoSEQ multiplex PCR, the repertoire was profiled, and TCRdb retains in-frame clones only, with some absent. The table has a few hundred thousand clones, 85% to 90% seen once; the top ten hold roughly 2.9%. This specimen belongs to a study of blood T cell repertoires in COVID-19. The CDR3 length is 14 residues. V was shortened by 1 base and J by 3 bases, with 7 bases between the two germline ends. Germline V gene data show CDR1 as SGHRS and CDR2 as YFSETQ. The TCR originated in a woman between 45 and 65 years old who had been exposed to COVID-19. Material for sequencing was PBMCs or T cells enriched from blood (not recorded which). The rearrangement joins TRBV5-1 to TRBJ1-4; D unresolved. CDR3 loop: CASSLQLPNEKLFF. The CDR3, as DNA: TGCGCCAGCAGCTTGCAACTGCCTAATGAAAAACTGTTTTTT.